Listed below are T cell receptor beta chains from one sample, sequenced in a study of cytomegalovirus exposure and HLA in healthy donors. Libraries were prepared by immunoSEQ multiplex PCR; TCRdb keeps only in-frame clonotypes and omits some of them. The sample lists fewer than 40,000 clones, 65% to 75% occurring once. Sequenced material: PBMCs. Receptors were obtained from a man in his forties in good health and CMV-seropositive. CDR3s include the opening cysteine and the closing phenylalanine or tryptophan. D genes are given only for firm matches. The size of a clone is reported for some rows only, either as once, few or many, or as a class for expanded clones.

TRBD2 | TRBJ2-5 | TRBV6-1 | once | TGTGCCAGCAGTTTCGCCAGCGGGGTGGAAGAGACCCAGTACTTC | CASSFASGVEETQYF
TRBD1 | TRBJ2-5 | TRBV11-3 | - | TGTGCCAGCAGCTTAGATCTTTTCGACAGGGGGCAAGAGACCCAGTACTTC | CASSLDLFDRGQETQYF
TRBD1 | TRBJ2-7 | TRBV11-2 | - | TGTGCCAGCAGCTTGTATCCGGGACAGGGGGCCTACGAGCAGTACTTC | CASSLYPGQGAYEQYF
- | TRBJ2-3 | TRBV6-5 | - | TGTGCCAGCAGTTACTCAGGGGCCGGCACAGATACGCAGTATTTT | CASSYSGAGTDTQYF
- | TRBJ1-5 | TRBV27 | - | TGTGCCAGCAGTTTATCTGGGCGATATAGCAATCAGCCCCAGCATTTT | CASSLSGRYSNQPQHF
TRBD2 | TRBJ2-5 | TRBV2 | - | TGTGCCAGCAGTGCCCGGACTAGCGGGGTTGAGACCCAGTACTTC | CASSARTSGVETQYF
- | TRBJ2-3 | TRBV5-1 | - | TGCGCCAGCAGCTCGACAGACGCCCCCACAGATACGCAGTATTTT | CASSSTDAPTDTQYF
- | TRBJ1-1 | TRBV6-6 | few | TGTGCCAGCAGTTGGCACCCGGAGGGCACTGAAGCTTTCTTT | CASSWHPEGTEAFF
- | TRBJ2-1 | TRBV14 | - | TGTGCCAGCAGCCAAGAATCCTGGGCAGAGTACAATGAGCAGTTCTTC | CASSQESWAEYNEQFF
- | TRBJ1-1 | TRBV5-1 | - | TGCGCCAGCAGCTTGGCCGCTGGGCTCACTGAAGCTTTCTTT | CASSLAAGLTEAFF
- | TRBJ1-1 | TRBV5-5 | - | TGTGCCAGCAGCTTGGCTCGTGGGGCCACTGAAGCTTTCTTT | CASSLARGATEAFF
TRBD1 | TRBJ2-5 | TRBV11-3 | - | TGTGCCAGCAGCACCCGGGACAGGGGCCCCCGAGAGACCCAGTACTTC | CASSTRDRGPRETQYF
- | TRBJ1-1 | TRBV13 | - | TGTGCCAGCAGCTTAGGCAGCGTCAGGGTTACTGAAGCTTTCTTT | CASSLGSVRVTEAFF
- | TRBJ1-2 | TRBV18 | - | TGTGCCAGCTCACCACGACGGGACAATAACTATGGCTACACCTTC | CASSPRRDNNYGYTF
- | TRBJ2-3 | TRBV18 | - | TGTGCCAGCTCACCATCACGGGTCACCACAGATACGCAGTATTTT | CASSPSRVTTDTQYF
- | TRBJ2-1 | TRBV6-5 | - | TGTGCCAGCAGTTACTCAGGGCGGGGTGAGCAGTTCTTC | CASSYSGRGEQFF
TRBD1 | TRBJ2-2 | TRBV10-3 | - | TGTGCCATCAGTGAGTCGACGGGACAGGGGGAGTTCGGGGAGCTGTTTTTT | CAISESTGQGEFGELFF
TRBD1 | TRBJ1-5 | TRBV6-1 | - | TGTGCCAGCCTACAGGGGAGGAGCAATCAGCCCCAGCATTTT | CASLQGRSNQPQHF
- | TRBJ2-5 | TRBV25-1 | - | TGTGCCAGCAGTGAGGGTGATTCAGGGAAAGAGACCCAGTACTTC | CASSEGDSGKETQYF
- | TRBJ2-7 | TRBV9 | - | TGTGCCAGCAGCGTAGGTACAGGATATCTTCCTGCCTACGAGCAGTACTTC | CASSVGTGYLPAYEQYF
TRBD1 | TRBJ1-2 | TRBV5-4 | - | TGTGCCAGCAGCCCTGGACAGGGGGCGCGAGGCTACACCTTC | CASSPGQGARGYTF
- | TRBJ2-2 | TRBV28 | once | TGTGCCAGCAGTTTCGGGTGGGCCGGGGAGCTGTTTTTT | CASSFGWAGELFF
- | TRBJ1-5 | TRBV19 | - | TGTGCCAGTAGTATCAGGGGCGCAGATTATAGCAATCAGCCCCAGCATTTT | CASSIRGADYSNQPQHF
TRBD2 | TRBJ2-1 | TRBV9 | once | TGTGCCAGCAGCGTAGATCCGCCGACTAGCGGGGGGCTCCGTAATGAGCAGTTCTTC | CASSVDPPTSGGLRNEQFF
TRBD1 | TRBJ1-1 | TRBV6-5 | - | TGTGCCAGCAGTTATGGAGGACAGGGGACTGAAGCTTTCTTT | CASSYGGQGTEAFF
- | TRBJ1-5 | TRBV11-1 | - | TGTGCCAGCAGCGATGACGGGAATCAGCCCCAGCATTTT | CASSDDGNQPQHF
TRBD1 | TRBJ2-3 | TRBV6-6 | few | TGTGCCAGCAGCCGACAGGGAAAGGCAGATACGCAGTATTTT | CASSRQGKADTQYF
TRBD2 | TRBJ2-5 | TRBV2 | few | TGTGCCAGCAGGGGACTAGCTGAGACCCAGTACTTC | CASRGLAETQYF